These 15 T cell receptor beta chains originate from one sample sequenced in a study of blood T cells in healthy people across ages. Through a sample-barcoded 5' primer and a J-beta primer mix, a second PCR was run for roughly 7 to 11 cycles. Each CDR3 protein gets one entry after TCRdb re-called the 5' RACE reads with MiXCR. The data contain about 970,000 distinct CDR3 sequences, approximately 50% of them seen just once; the ten biggest clones take up 20% to 25%. The sequenced sample consisted of blood. These receptors all stem from a woman in her sixties in good health.

Here the CDR3 reads CSVSGRADQETQYF. DNA of the CDR3: TGCAGCGTCTCTGGCAGGGCTGACCAAGAGACCCAGTACTTC. The chain recombines TRBV29-1 with TRBJ2-5, with a tentative D call TRBD1 (5 bases). Trimming pared 6 bases from V and 0 bases from J, leaving 14 bases between. This CDR3 spans 14 amino acids. Germline-derived CDR1 and CDR2 are SQVTM and ANQGSEA.

The V call is TRBV12-3 or TRBV12-4, the J call TRBJ2-3, with 12 positions matching TRBD2. This CDR3 region has 16 residues. V was pared by 6 bases and J by 2 bases, with 6 bases of the junction left unmatched. CDR3 DNA: TGTGCCAGCAGACAGAGGACTAGCGGGACCACAGATACGCAGTATTTT. This translates into CASRQRTSGTTDTQYF.

In its sample, this clonotype was seen a few times. The gene calls are TRBV29-1 and TRBJ2-1; unclear D gene. Germline loops: CDR1 SQVTM, CDR2 ANQGSEA. Trimming pared 1 base from V and 0 bases from J, leaving 7 bases between. CDR3 length: 14 residues. The CDR3 DNA follows: TGCAGCGTTGAAGGCGCAATCTCCTACAATGAGCAGTTCTTC. Translation: CSVEGAISYNEQFF.

This chain joins TRBV20-1 and TRBJ2-7, with TRBD2 identical over 9 bases. The J call may be wrong; the DNA end is better matched by TRBJ2-4. The CDR3 loop spans 13 amino acids. Germline CDR1 DFQATT, CDR2 SNEGSKA (reference sequence). The CDR3 here is CSVAGGQLNIQYF. CDR3 coding DNA: TGCAGTGTTGCGGGAGGGCAGCTAAACATTCAGTACTTC.

The chain is built from TRBV28 and TRBJ1-5; D call uncertain. CDR1 is MDHEN, CDR2 SYDVKM, per germline. The CDR3 contains 12 residues. This chain's CDR3 is CASRHSNQPQHF. For the CDR3, the DNA is TGTGCTTCGAGGCATAGCAATCAGCCCCAGCATTTT.

A word on this clonotype: One junction end does not reproduce the germline sequence, and a read error may be involved. V gene TRBV7-2 combines with J gene TRBJ2-1; 8 bases line up with TRBD2. Germline CDR1 is SGHTA and CDR2 is FQGNSA. This CDR3 region has 15 residues. The CDR3 sequence is CASSPLPLAGNDQFF. The CDR3 DNA follows: TGTGCCAGCAGCCCCCTCCCTCTAGCGGGCAATGATCAGTTCTTC.

This chain links TRBV5-1 with TRBJ1-1; D ambiguous. Germline V lookup: CDR1 SGHRS, CDR2 YFSETQ. This CDR3 is built from 14 residues. The ends were cut back, 3 bases at V and 1 base at J, with 10 bases in the middle. The CDR3 here is CASSSGGPNTEAFF. CDR3 bases: TGCGCCAGCAGCTCCGGAGGGCCGAACACTGAAGCTTTCTTT.

The chain uses TRBV7-9 and TRBJ2-4; D is uncertain. Matching the DNA end better, TRBJ2-5 makes the J call doubtful. Germline CDR1 is SEHNR and CDR2 is FQNEAQ (reference sequence). The length of the CDR3 is 15 residues. The CDR3 loop is CASSLVGMGQETQYF. For the CDR3, the DNA is TGTGCCAGCAGCTTAGTTGGGATGGGCCAAGAGACCCAGTACTTC.

In this sample, this clonotype turned up a few times. The genes are TRBV7-2 and TRBJ1-5; no clear D. The germline CDR1 and CDR2 sequences are SGHTA and FQGNSA. This CDR3 has 15 residues. With 7 bases removed from V and 7 bases from J, the gap between germline ends came to 20 bases. The CDR3 is CASTPIDTRSQPQHF. CDR3 sequence (DNA): TGTGCCAGCACCCCGATAGACACACGCAGCCAGCCCCAGCATTTT. Supplemented by reference TRBV7-2 and TRBJ1-5, the full variable domain reads GAGVSQSPSNKVTEKGKDVELRCDPISGHTALYWYRQSLGQGLEFLIYFQGNSAPDKSGLPSDRFSAERTGGSVSTLTIQRTQQEDSAVYLCASTPIDTRSQPQHFGDGTRLSIL.

DNA of the CDR3: TGTGCCAGCAGCTTAGCGGGCGGGAGAAGTAATGAGCAGTTCTTC. Translated: CASSLAGGRSNEQFF. This rearrangement joins TRBV7-9 to TRBJ2-1; 7 bases are shared with TRBD2. Germline CDR1 SEHNR, CDR2 FQNEAQ (reference sequence). The V segment lost 0 bases and the J segment 7 bases; nucleotides outside the gene matches: 6. This CDR3 is built from 15 residues.

The genes are TRBV7-2 and TRBJ2-7, with 7 bases that match TRBD2. Per the germline V gene, CDR1 is SGHTA and CDR2 is FQGNSA. The CDR3 spans 18 residues. Losses at the gene ends were 3 bases for V and 4 bases for J; bases not matched to a gene: 18. This chain's CDR3 is CASSLGGVWGAAVYEQYF. CDR3 DNA sequence: TGTGCCAGCAGCTTGGGGGGGGTTTGGGGAGCGGCTGTGTACGAGCAGTACTTC.

The chain carries TRBV11-3 and TRBJ2-1; D is uncertain. CDR3 length: 13 amino acids. The V and J ends lost 5 bases and 9 bases respectively, with 14 bases between them. The germline CDR1 and CDR2 sequences are SGHNT and YENEEA. The CDR3 nucleotides read TGTGCCAGCAGCGTGGACGGAGTGAGTGAGCAGTTCTTC. Encoded protein: CASSVDGVSEQFF.

In its sample, this clonotype was seen a few times. The CDR3 sequence: CASSFGDLAETQYF. The CDR3 nucleotides are TGTGCCAGCAGTTTCGGCGATCTAGCAGAGACCCAGTACTTC. The chain combines TRBV12-3 or TRBV12-4 with TRBJ2-5; D possibly corresponds to TRBD2 (5 bases). The CDR3 is 14 residues long. V dropped 3 bases and J dropped 4 bases, with 12 bases sitting between them.

V usage is TRBV18 and J usage is TRBJ1-2, with 7 bases fitting TRBD1. There are 17 residues in the CDR3. V dropped 2 bases and J dropped 0; count of bases not matched to a gene: 9. Germline lookup yields CDR1 KGHSH and CDR2 LQKENI. In nucleotides, the CDR3 is TGTGCCAGCTCACCAAGGGACAGTCCAGGAGCTAACTATGGCTACACCTTC. This codes for CASSPRDSPGANYGYTF.

The J gene is TRBJ2-2, the V gene TRBV28, with 7 positions matching TRBD2. This CDR3 is built from 14 residues. Trimming removed 10 bases from V and 5 bases from J; junction bases left unmatched: 10. Per the germline V gene, CDR1 is MDHEN and CDR2 is SYDVKM. CDR3 sequence reads: CATYSGAGTGELFF. In DNA form, the CDR3 reads TGTGCCACCTATAGCGGAGCGGGAACCGGGGAGCTGTTTTTT.